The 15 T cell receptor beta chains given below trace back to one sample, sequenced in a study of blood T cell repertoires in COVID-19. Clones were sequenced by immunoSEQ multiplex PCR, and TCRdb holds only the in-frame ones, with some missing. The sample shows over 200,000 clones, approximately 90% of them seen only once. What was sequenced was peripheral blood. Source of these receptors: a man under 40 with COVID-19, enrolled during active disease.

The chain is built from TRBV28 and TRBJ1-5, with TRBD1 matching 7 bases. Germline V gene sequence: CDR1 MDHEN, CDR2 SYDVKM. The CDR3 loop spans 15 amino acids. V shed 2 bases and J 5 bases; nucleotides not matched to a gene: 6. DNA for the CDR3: TGTGCCAGCAGTTTAATCGACAGGGAAGATCAGCCCCAGCATTTT. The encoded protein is CASSLIDREDQPQHF.

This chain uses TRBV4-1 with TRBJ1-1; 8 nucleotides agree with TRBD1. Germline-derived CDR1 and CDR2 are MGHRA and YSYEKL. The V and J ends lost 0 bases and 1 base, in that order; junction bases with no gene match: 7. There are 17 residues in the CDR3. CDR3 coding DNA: TGCGCCAGCAGCCAAGATAAATCAACAGGGGGGAACACTGAAGCTTTCTTT. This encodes CASSQDKSTGGNTEAFF.

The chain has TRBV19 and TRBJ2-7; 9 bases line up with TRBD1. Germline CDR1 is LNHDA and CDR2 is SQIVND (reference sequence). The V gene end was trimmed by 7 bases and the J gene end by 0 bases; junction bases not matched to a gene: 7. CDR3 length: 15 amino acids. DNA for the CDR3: TGTGCCAGTACCTCGGGACAGGGATACTCCTACGAGCAGTACTTC. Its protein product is CASTSGQGYSYEQYF. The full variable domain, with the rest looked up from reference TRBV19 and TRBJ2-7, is DGGITQSPKYLFRKEGQNVTLSCEQNLNHDAMYWYRQDPGQGLRLIYYSQIVNDFQKGDIAEGYSVSREKKESFPLTVTSAQKNPTAFYLCASTSGQGYSYEQYFGPGTRLTVT.

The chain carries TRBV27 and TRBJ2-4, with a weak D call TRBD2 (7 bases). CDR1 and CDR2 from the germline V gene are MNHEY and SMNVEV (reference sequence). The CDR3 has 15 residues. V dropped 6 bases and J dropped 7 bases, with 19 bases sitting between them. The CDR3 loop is CASSPIGGRGNIQYF. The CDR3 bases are TGTGCCAGCAGCCCTATAGGGGGGCGGGGGAACATTCAGTACTTC.

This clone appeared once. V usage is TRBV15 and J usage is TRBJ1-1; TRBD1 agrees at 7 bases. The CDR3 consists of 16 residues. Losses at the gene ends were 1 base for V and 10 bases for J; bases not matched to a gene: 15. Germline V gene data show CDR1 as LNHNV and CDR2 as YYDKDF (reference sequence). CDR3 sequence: CATSRGLETDRRTAFF. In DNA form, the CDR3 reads TGTGCCACCAGCAGAGGATTGGAGACGGACAGGCGGACAGCTTTCTTT.

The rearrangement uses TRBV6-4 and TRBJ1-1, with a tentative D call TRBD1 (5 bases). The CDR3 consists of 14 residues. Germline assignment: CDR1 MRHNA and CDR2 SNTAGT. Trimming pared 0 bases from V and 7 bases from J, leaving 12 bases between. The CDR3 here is CASSDSGRRGEAFF. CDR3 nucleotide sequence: TGTGCCAGCAGTGACTCGGGGAGGAGGGGTGAAGCTTTCTTT.

The DNA for the CDR3 is TGTGCCAGCAGTTTAGACAGGGAGAGGGAAAAACTGTTTTTT. Translated: CASSLDREREKLFF. This rearrangement joins TRBV28 to TRBJ1-4; 7 bases align to TRBD1. Trimming took 2 bases from V and 8 from J; bases not matched to a gene: 5. Germline CDR1 MDHEN, CDR2 SYDVKM. There are 14 residues in the CDR3. The entire variable domain, with the rest obtained from reference TRBV28 and TRBJ1-4, is as follows: DVKVTQSSRYLVKRTGEKVFLECVQDMDHENMFWYRQDPGLGLRLIYFSYDVKMKEKGDIPEGYSVSREKKERFSLILESASTNQTSMYLCASSLDREREKLFFGSGTQLSVL.

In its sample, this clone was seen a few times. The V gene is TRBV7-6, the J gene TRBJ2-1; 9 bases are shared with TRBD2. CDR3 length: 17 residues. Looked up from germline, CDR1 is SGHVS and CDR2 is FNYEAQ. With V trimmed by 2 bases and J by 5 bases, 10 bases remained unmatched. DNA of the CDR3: TGTGCCAGCAGCTTATGGCGCCCAGCGGGAGGTGACAATGAGCAGTTCTTC. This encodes CASSLWRPAGGDNEQFF.

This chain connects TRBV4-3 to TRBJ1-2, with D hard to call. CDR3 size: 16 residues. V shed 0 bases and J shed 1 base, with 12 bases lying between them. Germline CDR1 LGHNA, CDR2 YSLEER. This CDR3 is CASSQDQRYFNYGYTF. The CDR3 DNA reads TGCGCCAGCAGCCAAGATCAGAGGTATTTTAACTATGGCTACACCTTC.

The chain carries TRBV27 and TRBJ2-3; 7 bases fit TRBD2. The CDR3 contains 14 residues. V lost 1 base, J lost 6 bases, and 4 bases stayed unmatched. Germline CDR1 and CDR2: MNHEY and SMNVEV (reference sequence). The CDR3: CASSLWGGSDTQYF. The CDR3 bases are TGTGCCAGCAGTTTATGGGGCGGGAGTGATACGCAGTATTTT.

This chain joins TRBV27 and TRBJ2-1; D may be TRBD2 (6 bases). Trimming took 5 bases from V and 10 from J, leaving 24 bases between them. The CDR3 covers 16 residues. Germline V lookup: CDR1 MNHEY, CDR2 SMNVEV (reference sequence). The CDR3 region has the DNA TGTGCCAGCAGTCCGCTGACTAGTCTGGACCTACAAGAGCAGTTCTTC. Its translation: CASSPLTSLDLQEQFF.

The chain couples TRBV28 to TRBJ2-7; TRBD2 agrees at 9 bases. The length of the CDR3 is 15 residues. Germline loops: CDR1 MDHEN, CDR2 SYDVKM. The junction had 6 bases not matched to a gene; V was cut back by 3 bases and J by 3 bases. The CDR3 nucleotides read TGTGCCAGCAGTTTTAGCGGGAGATCAAACTACGAGCAGTACTTC. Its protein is CASSFSGRSNYEQYF.

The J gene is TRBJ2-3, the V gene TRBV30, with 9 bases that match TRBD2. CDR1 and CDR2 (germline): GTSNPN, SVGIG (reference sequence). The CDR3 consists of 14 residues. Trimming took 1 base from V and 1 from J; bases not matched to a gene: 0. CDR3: CAWSGLAGTDTQYF. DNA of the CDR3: TGTGCCTGGAGTGGACTAGCGGGCACAGATACGCAGTATTTT.

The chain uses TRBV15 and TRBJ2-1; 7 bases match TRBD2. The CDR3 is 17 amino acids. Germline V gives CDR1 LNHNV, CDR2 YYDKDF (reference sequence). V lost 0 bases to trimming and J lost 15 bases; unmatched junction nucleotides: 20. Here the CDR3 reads CATSRDLSSVGGDSSFF. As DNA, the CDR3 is TGTGCCACCAGCAGAGATCTCTCCTCCGTTGGGGGGGACTCTTCGTTCTTC.

The DNA of the CDR3 is TGTGCCAGCAACCTGGTGGCAGGCTACAATTCACCCCTCCACTTT. Its translation is CASNLVAGYNSPLHF. The rearrangement links TRBV5-5 to TRBJ1-6; the D is unclear. Germline V gene lookup returns CDR1 SGHKS and CDR2 YYEKEE (reference sequence). V gave up 6 bases and J gave up 7 bases, with 17 bases separating them. The length of the CDR3 is 15 residues.